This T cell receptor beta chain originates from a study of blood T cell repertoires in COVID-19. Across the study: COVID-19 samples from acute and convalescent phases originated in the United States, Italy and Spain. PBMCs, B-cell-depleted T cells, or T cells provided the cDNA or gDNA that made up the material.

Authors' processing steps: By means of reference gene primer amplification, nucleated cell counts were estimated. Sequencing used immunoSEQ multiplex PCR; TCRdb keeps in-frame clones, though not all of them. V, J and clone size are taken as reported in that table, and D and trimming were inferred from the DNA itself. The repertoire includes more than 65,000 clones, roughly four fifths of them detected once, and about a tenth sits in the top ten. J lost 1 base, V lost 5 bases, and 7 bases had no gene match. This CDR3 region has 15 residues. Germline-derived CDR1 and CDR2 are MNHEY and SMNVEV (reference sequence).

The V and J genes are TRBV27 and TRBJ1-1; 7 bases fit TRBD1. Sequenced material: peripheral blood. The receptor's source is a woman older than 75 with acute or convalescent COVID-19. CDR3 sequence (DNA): TGTGCCAGCAGTGGGGGACAGCAGGAGAACACTGAAGCTTTCTTT. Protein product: CASSGGQQENTEAFF.